This T cell receptor (beta chain) was sequenced for a study of T cell responses to AZD1222 COVID-19 vaccine. Study-level information: Pooled in the analysis were second doses at about 4 or about 12 weeks.

With regard to this clone: Its specificity is not known.

Findings and caveats of the study: It was only after the peak T cell response that any repertoires were sampled.

V was cut by 5 bases and J by 0 bases, with 7 bases left in between. The CDR3 sequence is 13 residues long. The germline CDR1 and CDR2 sequences are MDHEN and SYDVKM. Sequencing used immunoSEQ multiplex PCR; TCRdb keeps in-frame clones, though not all of them. Of about 260,000 clones listed, approximately 95% were seen once; the top ten hold around 0.6%. The specimen comprised peripheral blood, sampled on day 0 of AZD1222 vaccination. The receptor was derived from an adult in good health. The chain links TRBV28 to TRBJ1-2; D uncertain. The CDR3 nucleotides are TGTGCCAGCAGTCGATGGTCTAACTATGGCTACACCTTC. Translated: CASSRWSNYGYTF.